This TCR beta chain was found in a study of T cells in women clearing cervical HPV infection. Note on this clone: Its target is not known. The sequence runs out 3 residues before the end of the CDR3; the remainder is reconstructed from the germline J gene.

Assay used: immunoSEQ multiplex PCR; TCRdb lists only in-frame clones, some missing. The table for this sample gives approximately 28,000 clones. All donors had a single incident cervical HPV16 infection, not prevalent. Cervical HPV DNA detected by MY09/MY11 PCR, typed by dot-blot. Findings and caveats of the study: CIN3+ cases had significantly higher TCR richness than controls; evenness did not differ.

Germline CDR1 and CDR2: SNHLY and FYNNEI. There are 13 residues in the CDR3. Between the trimmed V and J ends, which lost 7 bases and 2 bases, there was a span of 12 bases. The V and J genes are TRBV2 and TRBJ2-7, with D perhaps TRBD1 (6 bases). Input material: blood buffy coat. The TCR was taken from a woman between 18 and 70 years old with a cervical HPV16 infection that either progressed to CIN3+ or cleared (not recorded which). Here the CDR3 reads CASMWTVAYEQYF. CDR3 DNA (partial): TGTGCCAGCATGTGGACAGTAGCCTACGAG.